The entry that follows covers one T cell receptor beta chain sequence. Its antigen is not known. A second PCR, run for 7 to 11 cycles, used a sample-barcoded 5' primer plus a J-beta primer mix. In TCRdb, the 5' RACE reads were re-called with MiXCR into one record per CDR3 protein. The table has hundreds of thousands of distinct CDR3 sequences, roughly 43% seen once. This sample stems from a study of blood T cells in healthy people across ages. Turning to the study itself: Capture via template switching afforded approximately one barcoded beta molecule per two T cells. Study observations and caveats: Unknown donor CMV status possibly confounded expanded clonotype changes. It was the long-lived donors that had more naive CD4+ cells and higher diversity than aged donors.

The V gene's germline CDR1 is DFQATT and CDR2 SNEGSKA (reference sequence). This CDR3 spans 14 amino acids. The V segment lost 6 bases and the J segment 3 bases; nucleotides outside the gene matches: 9. Sequencing input: blood. The origin of this receptor is a man older than 75 in good health. The chain combines TRBV20-1 with TRBJ2-5; 8 bases align to TRBD1. In DNA form, the CDR3 reads TGCAGTGCCGCTACTACGACAGGGGAAGAGACCCAGTACTTC. The encoded protein is CSAATTTGEETQYF.